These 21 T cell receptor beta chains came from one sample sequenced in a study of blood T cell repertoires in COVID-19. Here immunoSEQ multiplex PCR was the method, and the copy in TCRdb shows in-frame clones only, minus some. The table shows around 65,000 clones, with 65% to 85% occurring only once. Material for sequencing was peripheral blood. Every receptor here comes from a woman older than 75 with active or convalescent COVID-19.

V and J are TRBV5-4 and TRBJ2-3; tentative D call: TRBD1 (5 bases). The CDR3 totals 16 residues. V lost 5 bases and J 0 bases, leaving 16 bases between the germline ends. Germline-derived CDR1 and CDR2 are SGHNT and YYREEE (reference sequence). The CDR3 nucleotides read TGTGCCAGCAGTTCCGCACAGGCCGCTAGCACAGATACGCAGTATTTT. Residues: CASSSAQAASTDTQYF.

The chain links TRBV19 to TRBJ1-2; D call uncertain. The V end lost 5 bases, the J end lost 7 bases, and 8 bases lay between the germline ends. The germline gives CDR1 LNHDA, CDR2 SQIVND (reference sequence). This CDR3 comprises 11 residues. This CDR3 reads CASSAGSGYTF. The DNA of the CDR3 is TGTGCCAGTAGTGCCGGGAGTGGCTACACCTTC.

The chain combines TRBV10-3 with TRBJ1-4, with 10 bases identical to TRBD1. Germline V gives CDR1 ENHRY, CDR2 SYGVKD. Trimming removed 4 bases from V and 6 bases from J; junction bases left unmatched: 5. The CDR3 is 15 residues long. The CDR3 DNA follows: TGTGCCATCAGTGTTTCCGGGACAGGGGATGAAAAACTGTTTTTT. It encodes CAISVSGTGDEKLFF.

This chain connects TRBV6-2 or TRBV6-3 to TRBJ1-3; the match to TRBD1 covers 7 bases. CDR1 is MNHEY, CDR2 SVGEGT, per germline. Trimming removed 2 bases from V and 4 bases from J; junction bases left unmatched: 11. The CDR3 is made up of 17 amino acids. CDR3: CASSYVNRGRRGNTIYF. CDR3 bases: TGTGCCAGCAGTTACGTGAACAGGGGAAGGAGAGGAAACACCATATATTTT.

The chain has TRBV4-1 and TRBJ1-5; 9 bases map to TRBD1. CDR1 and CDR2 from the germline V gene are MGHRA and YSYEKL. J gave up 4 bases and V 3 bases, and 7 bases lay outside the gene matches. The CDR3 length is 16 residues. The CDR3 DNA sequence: TGCGCCAGCAGCCAGGGACAGGGCTTGGGTAATCAGCCCCAGCATTTT. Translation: CASSQGQGLGNQPQHF.

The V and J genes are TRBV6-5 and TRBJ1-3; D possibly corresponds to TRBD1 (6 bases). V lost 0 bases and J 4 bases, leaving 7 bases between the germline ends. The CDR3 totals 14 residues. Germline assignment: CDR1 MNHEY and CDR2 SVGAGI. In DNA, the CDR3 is TGTGCCAGCAGTTACTCTGGACAGGGAAACACCATATATTTT. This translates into CASSYSGQGNTIYF.

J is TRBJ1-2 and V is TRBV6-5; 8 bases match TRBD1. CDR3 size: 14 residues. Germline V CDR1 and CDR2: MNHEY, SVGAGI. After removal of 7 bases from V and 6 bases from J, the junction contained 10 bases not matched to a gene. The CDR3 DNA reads TGTGCCAGCACTCAGGACAGGGTAGTGGATGGCTACACCTTC. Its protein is CASTQDRVVDGYTF.

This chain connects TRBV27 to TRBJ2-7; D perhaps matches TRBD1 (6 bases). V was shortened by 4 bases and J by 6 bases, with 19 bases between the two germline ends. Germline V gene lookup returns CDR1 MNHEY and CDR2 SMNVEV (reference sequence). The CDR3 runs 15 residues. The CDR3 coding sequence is TGTGCCAGCAGTTCACACCTCGGACAGCTTCGCGAGCAGTACTTC. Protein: CASSSHLGQLREQYF.

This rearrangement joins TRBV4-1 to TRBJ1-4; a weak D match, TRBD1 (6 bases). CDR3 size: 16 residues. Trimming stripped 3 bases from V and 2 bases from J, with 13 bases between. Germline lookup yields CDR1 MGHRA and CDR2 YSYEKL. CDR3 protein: CASSQGAQGTNEKLFF. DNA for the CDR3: TGCGCCAGCAGCCAGGGGGCCCAGGGGACTAATGAAAAACTGTTTTTT.

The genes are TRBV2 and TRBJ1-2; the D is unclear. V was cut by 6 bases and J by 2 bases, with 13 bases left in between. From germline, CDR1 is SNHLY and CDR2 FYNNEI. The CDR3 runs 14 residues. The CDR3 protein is CASSRGGPNYGYTF. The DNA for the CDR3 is TGTGCCAGCAGCCGGGGAGGGCCCAACTATGGCTACACCTTC.

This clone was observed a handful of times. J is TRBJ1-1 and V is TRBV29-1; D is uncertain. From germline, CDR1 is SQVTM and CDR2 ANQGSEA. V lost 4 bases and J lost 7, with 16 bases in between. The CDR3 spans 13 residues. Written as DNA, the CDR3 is TGCAGCGTTGGGTTAGGGCGGGAGCTTGAAGCTTTCTTT. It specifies CSVGLGRELEAFF.

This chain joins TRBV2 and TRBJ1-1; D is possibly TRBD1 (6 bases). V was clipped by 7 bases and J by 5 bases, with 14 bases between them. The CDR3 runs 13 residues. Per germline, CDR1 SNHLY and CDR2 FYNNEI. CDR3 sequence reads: CASTYRVGTEAFF. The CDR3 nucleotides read TGTGCCAGCACCTACAGGGTGGGAACTGAAGCTTTCTTT.

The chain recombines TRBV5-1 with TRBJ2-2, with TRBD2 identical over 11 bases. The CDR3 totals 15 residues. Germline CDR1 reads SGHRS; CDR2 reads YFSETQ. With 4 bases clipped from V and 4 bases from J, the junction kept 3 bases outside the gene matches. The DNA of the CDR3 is TGCGCCAGCAGCGGGACTAGCGGTCTCACCGGGGAGCTGTTTTTT. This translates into CASSGTSGLTGELFF.

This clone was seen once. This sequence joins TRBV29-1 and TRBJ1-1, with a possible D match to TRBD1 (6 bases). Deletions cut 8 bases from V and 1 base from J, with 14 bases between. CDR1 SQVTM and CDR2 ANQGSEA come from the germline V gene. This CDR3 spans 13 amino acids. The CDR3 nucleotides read TGCAGCCCCATTCGGACAGCGAACACTGAAGCTTTCTTT. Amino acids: CSPIRTANTEAFF.

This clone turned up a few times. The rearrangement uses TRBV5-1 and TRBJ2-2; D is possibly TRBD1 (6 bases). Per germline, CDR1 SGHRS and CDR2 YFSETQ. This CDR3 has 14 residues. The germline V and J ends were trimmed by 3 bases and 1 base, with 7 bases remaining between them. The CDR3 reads CASSSQGNTGELFF. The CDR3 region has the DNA TGCGCCAGCAGCTCACAGGGGAACACCGGGGAGCTGTTTTTT.

CDR3 region: CASSKTLEETQYF. In DNA form, the CDR3 reads TGTGCCAGCAGCAAAACTTTGGAGGAGACCCAGTACTTC. J is TRBJ2-5 and V is TRBV21-1; TRBD2 is taken as the D call from the table, unchecked against the DNA. TRBV21-1 represents a pseudogene. This CDR3 is 13 amino acids long.

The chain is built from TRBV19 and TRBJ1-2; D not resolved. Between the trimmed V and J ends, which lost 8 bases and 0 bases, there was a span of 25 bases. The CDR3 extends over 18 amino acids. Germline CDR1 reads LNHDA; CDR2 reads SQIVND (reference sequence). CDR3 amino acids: CASATKADFMRANYGYTF. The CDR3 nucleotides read TGTGCCAGTGCGACAAAGGCCGATTTTATGCGAGCTAACTATGGCTACACCTTC. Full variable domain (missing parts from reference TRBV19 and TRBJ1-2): DGGITQSPKYLFRKEGQNVTLSCEQNLNHDAMYWYRQDPGQGLRLIYYSQIVNDFQKGDIAEGYSVSREKKESFPLTVTSAQKNPTAFYLCASATKADFMRANYGYTFGSGTRLTVV.

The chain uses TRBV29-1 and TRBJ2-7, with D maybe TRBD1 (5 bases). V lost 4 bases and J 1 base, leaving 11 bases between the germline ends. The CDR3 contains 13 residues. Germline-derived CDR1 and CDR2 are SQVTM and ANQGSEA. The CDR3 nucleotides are TGCAGCGTTGGTCCAGGGAAATCCTACGAGCAGTACTTC. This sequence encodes CSVGPGKSYEQYF.

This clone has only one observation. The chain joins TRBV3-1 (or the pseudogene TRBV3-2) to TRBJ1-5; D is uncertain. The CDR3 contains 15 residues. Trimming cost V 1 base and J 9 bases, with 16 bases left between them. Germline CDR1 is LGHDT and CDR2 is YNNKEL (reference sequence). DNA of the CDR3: TGTGCCAGCAGCCAAGGAAGTCCGGGGTTGTGGCCCCAGCATTTT. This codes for CASSQGSPGLWPQHF.

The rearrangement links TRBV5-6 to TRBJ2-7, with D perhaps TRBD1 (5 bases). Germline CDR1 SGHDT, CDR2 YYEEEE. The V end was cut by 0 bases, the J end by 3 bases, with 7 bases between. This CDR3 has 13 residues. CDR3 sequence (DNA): TGTGCCAGCAGCTTGGGACAGCGCTACGAGCAGTACTTC. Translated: CASSLGQRYEQYF.

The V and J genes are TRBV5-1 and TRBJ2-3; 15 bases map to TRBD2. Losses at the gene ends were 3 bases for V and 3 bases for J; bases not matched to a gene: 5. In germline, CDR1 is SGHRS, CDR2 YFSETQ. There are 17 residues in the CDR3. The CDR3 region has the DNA TGCGCCAGCAGCTCGGGACTAGCGGGGGGAGTTACAGATACGCAGTATTTT. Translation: CASSSGLAGGVTDTQYF. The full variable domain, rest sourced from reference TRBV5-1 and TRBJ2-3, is KAGVTQTPRYLIKTRGQQVTLSCSPISGHRSVSWYQQTPGQGLQFLFEYFSETQRNKGNFPGRFSGRQFSNSRSEMNVSTLELGDSALYLCASSSGLAGGVTDTQYFGPGTRLTVL.